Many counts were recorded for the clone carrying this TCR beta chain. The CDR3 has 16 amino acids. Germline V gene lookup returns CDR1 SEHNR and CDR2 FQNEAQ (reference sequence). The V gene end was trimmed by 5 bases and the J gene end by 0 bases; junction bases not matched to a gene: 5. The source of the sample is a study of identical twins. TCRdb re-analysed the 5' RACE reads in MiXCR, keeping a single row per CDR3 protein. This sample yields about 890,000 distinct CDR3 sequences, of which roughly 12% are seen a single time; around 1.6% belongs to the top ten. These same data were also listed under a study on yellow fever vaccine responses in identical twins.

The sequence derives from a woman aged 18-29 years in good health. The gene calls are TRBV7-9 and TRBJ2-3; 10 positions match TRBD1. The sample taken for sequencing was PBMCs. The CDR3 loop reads CASSRQGAMSTDTQYF. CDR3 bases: TGTGCCAGCAGCCGACAGGGGGCGATGAGCACAGATACGCAGTATTTT. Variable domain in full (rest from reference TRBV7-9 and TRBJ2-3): DTGVSQNPRHKITKRGQNVTFRCDPISEHNRLYWYRQTLGQGPEFLTYFQNEAQLEKSRLLSDRFSAERPKGSFSTLEIQRTEQGDSAMYLCASSRQGAMSTDTQYFGPGTRLTVL.